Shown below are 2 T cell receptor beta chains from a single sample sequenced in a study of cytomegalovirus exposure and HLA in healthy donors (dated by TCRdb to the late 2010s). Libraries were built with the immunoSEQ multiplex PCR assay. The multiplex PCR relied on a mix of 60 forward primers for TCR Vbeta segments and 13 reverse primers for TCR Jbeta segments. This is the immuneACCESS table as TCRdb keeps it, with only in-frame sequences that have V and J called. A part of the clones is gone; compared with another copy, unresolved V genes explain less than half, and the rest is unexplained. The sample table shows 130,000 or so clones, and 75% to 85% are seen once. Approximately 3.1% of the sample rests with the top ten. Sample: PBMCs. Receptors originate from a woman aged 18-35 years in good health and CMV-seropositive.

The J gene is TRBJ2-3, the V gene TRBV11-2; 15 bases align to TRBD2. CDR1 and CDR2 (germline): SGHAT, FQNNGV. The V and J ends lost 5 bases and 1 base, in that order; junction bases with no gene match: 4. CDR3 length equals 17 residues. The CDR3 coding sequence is TGTGCCAGCAGCGCCGGGACTAGCGGGGGGCGCACAGATACGCAGTATTTT. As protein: CASSAGTSGGRTDTQYF.

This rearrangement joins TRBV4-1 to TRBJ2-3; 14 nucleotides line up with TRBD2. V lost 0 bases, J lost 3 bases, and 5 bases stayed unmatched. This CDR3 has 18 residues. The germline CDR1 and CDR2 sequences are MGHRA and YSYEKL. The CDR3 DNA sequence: TGCGCCAGCAGCCAAGAGACTAGCGGGGGGGTTCTGACAGATACGCAGTATTTT. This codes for CASSQETSGGVLTDTQYF.